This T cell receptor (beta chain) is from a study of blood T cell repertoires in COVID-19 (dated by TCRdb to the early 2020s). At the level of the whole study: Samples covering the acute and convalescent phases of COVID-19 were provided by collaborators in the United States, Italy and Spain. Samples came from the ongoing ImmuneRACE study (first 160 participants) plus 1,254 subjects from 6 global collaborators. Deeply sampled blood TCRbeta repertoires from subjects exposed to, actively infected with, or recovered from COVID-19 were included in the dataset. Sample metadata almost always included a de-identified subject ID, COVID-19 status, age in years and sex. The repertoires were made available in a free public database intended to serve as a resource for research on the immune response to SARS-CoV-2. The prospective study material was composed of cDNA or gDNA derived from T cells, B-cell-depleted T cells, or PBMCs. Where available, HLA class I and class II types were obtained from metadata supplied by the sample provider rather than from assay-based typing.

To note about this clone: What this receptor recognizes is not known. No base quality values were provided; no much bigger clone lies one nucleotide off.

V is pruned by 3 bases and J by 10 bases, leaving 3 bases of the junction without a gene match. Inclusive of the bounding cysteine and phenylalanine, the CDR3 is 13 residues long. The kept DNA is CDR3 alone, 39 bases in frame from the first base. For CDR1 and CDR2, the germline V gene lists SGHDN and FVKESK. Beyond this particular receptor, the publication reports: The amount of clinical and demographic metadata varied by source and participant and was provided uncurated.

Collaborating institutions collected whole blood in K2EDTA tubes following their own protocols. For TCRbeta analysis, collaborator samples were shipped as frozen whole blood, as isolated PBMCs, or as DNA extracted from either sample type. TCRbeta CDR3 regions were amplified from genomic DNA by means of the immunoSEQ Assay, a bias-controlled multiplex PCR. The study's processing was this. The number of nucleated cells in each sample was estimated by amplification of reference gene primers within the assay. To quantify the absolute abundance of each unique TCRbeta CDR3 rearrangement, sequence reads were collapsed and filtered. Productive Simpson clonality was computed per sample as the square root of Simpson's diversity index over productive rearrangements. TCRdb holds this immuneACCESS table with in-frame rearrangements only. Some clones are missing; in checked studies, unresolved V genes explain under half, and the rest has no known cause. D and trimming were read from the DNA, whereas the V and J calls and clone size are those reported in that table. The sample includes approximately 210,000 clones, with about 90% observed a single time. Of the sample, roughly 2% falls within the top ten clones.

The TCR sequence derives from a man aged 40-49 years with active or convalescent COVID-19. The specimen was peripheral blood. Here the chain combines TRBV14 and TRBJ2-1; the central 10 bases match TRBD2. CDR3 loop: CASSQTLAGEQFF. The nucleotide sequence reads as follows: TGTGCCAGCAGCCAGACACTAGCGGGAGAGCAGTTCTTC.